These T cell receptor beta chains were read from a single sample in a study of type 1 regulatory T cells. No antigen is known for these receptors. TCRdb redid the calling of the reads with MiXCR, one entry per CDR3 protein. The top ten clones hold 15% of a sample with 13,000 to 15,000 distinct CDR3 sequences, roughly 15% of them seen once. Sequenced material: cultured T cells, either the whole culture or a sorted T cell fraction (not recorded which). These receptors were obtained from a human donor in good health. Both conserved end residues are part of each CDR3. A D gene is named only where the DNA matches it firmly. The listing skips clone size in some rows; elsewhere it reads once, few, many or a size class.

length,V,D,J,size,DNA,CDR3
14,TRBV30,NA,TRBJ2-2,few,TGTGCCTGGAGCCGGACTGTGAACACCGGGGAGCTGTTTTTT,CAWSRTVNTGELFF
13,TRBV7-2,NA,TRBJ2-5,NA,TGTGCCAGCAGCTCCGGGACCCCCAGGGACCAGTACTTC,CASSSGTPRDQYF
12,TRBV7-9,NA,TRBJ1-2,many,TGTGCCAGCAGTGGCGAGACGTATGGCTACACCTTC,CASSGETYGYTF
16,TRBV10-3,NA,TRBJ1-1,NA,TGTGCCATCAGTGGGGGAGGTCTGCCGGCCGGGAGTGAAGCTTTCTTT,CAISGGGLPAGSEAFF
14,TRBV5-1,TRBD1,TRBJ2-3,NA,TGCGCCAGCAGCTTAGGGACAGGGGCGGATACGCAGTATTTT,CASSLGTGADTQYF
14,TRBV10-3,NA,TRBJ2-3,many,TGTGCCATCAGTGACACGACTAGATCCGATACGCAGTATTTT,CAISDTTRSDTQYF
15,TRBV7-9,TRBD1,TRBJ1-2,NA,TGTGCCAGCAGCTTAGATGTCGGGACAGCCGTTGGCTACACCTTC,CASSLDVGTAVGYTF
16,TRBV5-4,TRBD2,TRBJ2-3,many,TGTGCCAGCAGCGGAGGGACTAGCGGAACCACAGATACGCAGTATTTT,CASSGGTSGTTDTQYF
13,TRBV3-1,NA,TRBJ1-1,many,TGTGCCAGCAGTTTTCAGGGGAACACTGAAGCTTTCTTT,CASSFQGNTEAFF
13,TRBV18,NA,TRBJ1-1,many,TGTGCCAGCTCATCGACAGTGAACACTGAAGCTTTCTTT,CASSSTVNTEAFF
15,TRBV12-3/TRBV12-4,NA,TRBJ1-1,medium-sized,TGTGCCAGCAGTTTACATGGGACGGGAACAACTGAAGCTTTCTTT,CASSLHGTGTTEAFF
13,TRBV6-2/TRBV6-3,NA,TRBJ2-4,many,TGTGCCAGCAGCCTAGACTCGGGGAACATTCAGTACTTC,CASSLDSGNIQYF
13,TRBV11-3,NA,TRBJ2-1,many,TGTGCCAGCAGGCGGGACTCCTACAATGAGCAGTTCTTC,CASRRDSYNEQFF
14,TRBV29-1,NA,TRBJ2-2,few,TGCAGCGTTGAGAACACCTTGCACACCGGGGAGCTGTTTTTT,CSVENTLHTGELFF
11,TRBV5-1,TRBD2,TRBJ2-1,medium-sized,TGCGCCAGCAAAGGGGAGGGTGAGCAGTTCTTC,CASKGEGEQFF
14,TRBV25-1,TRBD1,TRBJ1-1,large,TGTGCCAGCAGAGGGGACAGTCAGAACACTGAAGCTTTCTTT,CASRGDSQNTEAFF
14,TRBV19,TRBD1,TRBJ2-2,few,TGTGCCAGTAGTATTTACAGGGGGATCGGGGAGCTGTTTTTT,CASSIYRGIGELFF
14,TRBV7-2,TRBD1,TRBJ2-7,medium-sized,TGTGCCAGCAGCTCACAGGGGGCTCTAGGCGAGCAGTACTTC,CASSSQGALGEQYF
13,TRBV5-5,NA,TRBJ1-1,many,TGTGCCAGCAGCAACCAAGGGGGTCTTGAAGCTTTCTTT,CASSNQGGLEAFF
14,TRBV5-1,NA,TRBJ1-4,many,TGCGCCAGCAGCTTGGCGACGGCTAATGAAAAACTGTTTTTT,CASSLATANEKLFF
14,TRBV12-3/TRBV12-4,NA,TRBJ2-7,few,TGTGCCAGCAGTTTACGGTCCGCCGTTGGGGAGCAGTACTTC,CASSLRSAVGEQYF
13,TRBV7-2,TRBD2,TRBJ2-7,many,TGTGCCAGCCAACGGGCGGGAGCTAACGAGCAGTACTTC,CASQRAGANEQYF